The present entry profiles one T cell receptor (beta chain) with its context. The antigen is undetermined. Using immunoSEQ multiplex PCR, the repertoire was profiled, and TCRdb retains in-frame clones only, with some absent. There are 55,000 to 70,000 clones in the sample; about 87% occur only once, and less than 2% lies in the top ten. There are 16 residues in the CDR3. Losses at the gene ends were 4 bases for V and 2 bases for J; bases not matched to a gene: 7. The germline CDR1 and CDR2 sequences are MDHEN and SYDVKM. The source of the sample is a study of OX40 agonist ivuxolimab in advanced cancers. General study findings and limits: It was also the case that some nonresponders had low normalized T-cell clonal expansion. Clonal expansion was seen in CD4+ and CD8+ blood T cells by week 6 at 0.1 to 3.0 mg/kg. Averaged across samples, CD8+ T cells carried more expanded clones than CD4+ did.

The sequence derives from an adult with an advanced solid tumor such as melanoma, head and neck, liver or kidney cancer. The V and J genes are TRBV28 and TRBJ2-7, with 11 bases fitting TRBD1. Sequenced material: CD4+ or CD8+ T cells sorted from blood, taken in a trial of the OX40 agonist ivuxolimab. CDR3 sequence (DNA): TGTGCCAGCAGTTCTCAAGGGACAGGGGGGACCTACGAGCAGTACTTC. It encodes CASSSQGTGGTYEQYF.